The following is a TCR beta chain sequence with its context. The target of this receptor is not known. Within one base of it there is no much larger clone, and no base qualities were kept. Libraries were constructed by the immunoSEQ multiplex PCR assay. This is the immuneACCESS table as TCRdb keeps it, with only in-frame sequences that have V and J called. A part of the clones is gone; compared with another copy, unresolved V genes explain less than half, and the rest is unexplained. Here the sample has roughly 59,000 clones; 91% occur a single time. The ten most abundant clones make up approximately 1.5% of the sample. Including the terminal cysteine and phenylalanine, the CDR3 comprises 15 residues. Solely the CDR3 DNA is kept, with 45 bases framed from the first base. The germline V gene provides CDR1 SNHLY and CDR2 FYNNEI. Relative to germline, V is missing 8 bases and J is missing 2 bases, with 11 bases of the junction outside any gene match.

The entry originates in a study of T cell changes during pregnancy in multiple sclerosis (dated by TCRdb to between 2018 and 2021). About the study as a whole: The study examined how the T cell repertoire changed over the course of pregnancy in women with multiple sclerosis.

The sequencing used peripheral blood, collected in the third trimester of pregnancy. Here the chain combines TRBV2 and TRBJ2-7; 8 bases in the junction line up with TRBD1. This clonotype was sampled from a female donor in good health, enrolled as a control in a pregnancy study. The CDR3 reads as follows: CASSQGDYGPYEQYF. The nucleotides read TGTGCCAGCTCACAGGGGGATTACGGGCCCTACGAGCAGTACTTC.